The source of this TCR beta chain is a study of T cells in Graves' hyperthyroidism and ophthalmopathy. Overall study results and limits: The model foresaw ophthalmopathy a median around seven months prior to onset.

To note about this clonotype: Its antigen is unidentified.

From RNA transcripts, TCR beta CDR3 regions were amplified. Primed by the HTBI set, a first-round RT-PCR was run on the TCR CDR3. One entry per CDR3 protein, called by TCRdb with MiXCR from the multiplex PCR reads. This table holds just over 550,000 distinct CDR3 sequences, 40% to 55% found once. Between the trimmed V and J ends, which lost 2 bases and 0 bases, there was a span of 10 bases. The CDR3 sequence is 15 residues long. Patients aged 18 to 65 had newly diagnosed hyperthyroidism lasting under 2 months. The source material was peripheral blood or thyroid tissue (not recorded which). The gene calls are TRBV12-3 or TRBV12-4 and TRBJ2-5; D remains ambiguous. This clonotype was obtained from a woman between 18 and 30 years old with Graves' hyperthyroidism. DNA of the CDR3: TGTGCCAGCAGTTTATCCAGGCTATACCAAGAGACCCAGTACTTC. Its protein product is CASSLSRLYQETQYF.